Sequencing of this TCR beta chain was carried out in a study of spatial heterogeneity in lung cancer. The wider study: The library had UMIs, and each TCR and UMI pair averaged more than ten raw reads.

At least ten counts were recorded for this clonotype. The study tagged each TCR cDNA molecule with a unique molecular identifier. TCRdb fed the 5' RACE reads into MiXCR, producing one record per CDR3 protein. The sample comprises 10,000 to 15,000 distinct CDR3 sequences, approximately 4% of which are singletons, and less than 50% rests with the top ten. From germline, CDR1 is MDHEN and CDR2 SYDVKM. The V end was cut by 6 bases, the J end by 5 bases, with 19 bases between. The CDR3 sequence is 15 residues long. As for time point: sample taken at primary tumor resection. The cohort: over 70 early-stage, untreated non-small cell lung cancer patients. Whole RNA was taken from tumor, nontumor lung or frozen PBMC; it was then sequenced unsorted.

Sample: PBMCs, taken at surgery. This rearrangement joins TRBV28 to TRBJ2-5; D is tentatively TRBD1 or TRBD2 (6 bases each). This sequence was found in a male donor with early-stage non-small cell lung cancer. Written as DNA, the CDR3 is TGTGCCAGCAGCCGGGGTGGCGGAGGGGGGGAGACCCAGTACTTC. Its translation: CASSRGGGGGETQYF.